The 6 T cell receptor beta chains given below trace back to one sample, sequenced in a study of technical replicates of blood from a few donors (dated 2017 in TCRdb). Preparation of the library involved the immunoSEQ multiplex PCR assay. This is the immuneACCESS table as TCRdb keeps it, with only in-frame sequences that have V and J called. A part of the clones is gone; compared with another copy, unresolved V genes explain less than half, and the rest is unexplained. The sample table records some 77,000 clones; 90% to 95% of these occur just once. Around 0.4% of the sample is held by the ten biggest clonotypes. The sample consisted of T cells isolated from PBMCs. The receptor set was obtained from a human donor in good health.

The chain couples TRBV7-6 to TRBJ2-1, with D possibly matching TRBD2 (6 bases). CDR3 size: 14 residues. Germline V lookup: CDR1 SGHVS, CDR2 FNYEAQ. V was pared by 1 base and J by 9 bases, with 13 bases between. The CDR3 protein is CASSLEVGSGEQFF. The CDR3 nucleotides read TGTGCCAGCAGCTTAGAAGTCGGGAGCGGTGAGCAGTTCTTC.

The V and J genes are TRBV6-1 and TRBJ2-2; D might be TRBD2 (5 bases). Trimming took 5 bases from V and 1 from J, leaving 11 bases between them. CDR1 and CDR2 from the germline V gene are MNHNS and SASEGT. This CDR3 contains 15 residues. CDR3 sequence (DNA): TGTGCCAGCAGTCCGGGATCCATGAACACCGGGGAGCTGTTTTTT. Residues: CASSPGSMNTGELFF.

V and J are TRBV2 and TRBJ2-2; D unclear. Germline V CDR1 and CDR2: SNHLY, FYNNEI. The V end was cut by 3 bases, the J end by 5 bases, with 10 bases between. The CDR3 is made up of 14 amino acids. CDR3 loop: CASSERSATGELFF. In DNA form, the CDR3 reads TGTGCCAGCAGTGAGAGATCAGCGACCGGGGAGCTGTTTTTT.

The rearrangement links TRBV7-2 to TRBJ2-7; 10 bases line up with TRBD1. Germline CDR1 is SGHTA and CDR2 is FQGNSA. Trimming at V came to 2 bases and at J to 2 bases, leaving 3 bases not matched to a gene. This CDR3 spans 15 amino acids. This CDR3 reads CASSLRTGGTYEQYF. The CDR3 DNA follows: TGTGCCAGCAGCTTACGGACAGGGGGTACCTACGAGCAGTACTTC. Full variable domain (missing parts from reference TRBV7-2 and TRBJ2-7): GAGVSQSPSNKVTEKGKDVELRCDPISGHTALYWYRQSLGQGLEFLIYFQGNSAPDKSGLPSDRFSAERTGGSVSTLTIQRTQQEDSAVYLCASSLRTGGTYEQYFGPGTRLTVT.

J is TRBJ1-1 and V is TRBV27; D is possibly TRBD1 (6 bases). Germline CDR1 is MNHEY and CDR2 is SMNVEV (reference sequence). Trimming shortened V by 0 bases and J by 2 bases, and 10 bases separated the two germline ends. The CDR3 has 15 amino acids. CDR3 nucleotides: TGTGCCAGCAGTTTATCCAGGGGACCCAACACTGAAGCTTTCTTT. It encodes CASSLSRGPNTEAFF.

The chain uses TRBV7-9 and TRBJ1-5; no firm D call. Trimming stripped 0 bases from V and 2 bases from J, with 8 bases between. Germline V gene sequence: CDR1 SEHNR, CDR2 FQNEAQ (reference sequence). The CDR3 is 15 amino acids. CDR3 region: CASSLATTGNQPQHF. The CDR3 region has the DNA TGTGCCAGCAGCTTAGCGACGACTGGCAATCAGCCCCAGCATTTT. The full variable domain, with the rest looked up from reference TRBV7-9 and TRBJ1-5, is DTGVSQNPRHKITKRGQNVTFRCDPISEHNRLYWYRQTLGQGPEFLTYFQNEAQLEKSRLLSDRFSAERPKGSFSTLEIQRTEQGDSAMYLCASSLATTGNQPQHFGDGTRLSIL.